These 20 T cell receptor beta chains originate from one sample sequenced in a study of cytomegalovirus exposure and HLA in healthy donors listed by TCRdb under 2017. Library prep was done by the immunoSEQ multiplex PCR assay. This immuneACCESS table, as held by TCRdb, lists in-frame sequences with V and J called but not all clones. Of the missing ones, under half trace to an unresolved V gene in checked studies; the others have no known cause. Within this sample are approximately 46,000 clones, with around 94% of them counted one time only. Jointly, the top ten make up almost 1.5% of the sample. Sequencing input: PBMCs. The origin of the receptors is a man between 18 and 29 years old in good health and CMV-seronegative.

The chain has TRBV25-1 and TRBJ2-5, with 7 bases matching TRBD1. J was trimmed by 4 bases and V by 8 bases; bases with no gene match: 7. The CDR3 is 13 amino acids. Germline-derived CDR1 and CDR2 are MGHDK and SYGVNS. Written as DNA, the CDR3 is TGTGCCAGCGGAGACAGGGTTGGAGAGACCCAGTACTTC. The encoded protein is CASGDRVGETQYF.

The chain carries TRBV5-5 and TRBJ2-1, with a tentative D call TRBD2 (5 bases). The CDR3 is 17 amino acids. Germline CDR1 SGHKS, CDR2 YYEKEE (reference sequence). Deletions cut 0 bases from V and 1 base from J, with 14 bases between. The CDR3: CASSLGVGGHSYNEQFF. The CDR3 nucleotides read TGTGCCAGCAGCTTGGGTGTGGGCGGGCATTCCTACAATGAGCAGTTCTTC.

The chain is built from TRBV7-3 and TRBJ1-1, with D possibly TRBD1 on 5 matching bases. Trimming left V 0 bases short and J 1 base short, with 9 bases between. The CDR3 has 15 amino acids. Germline lookup yields CDR1 SGHTA and CDR2 FQGTGA. For the CDR3, the DNA is TGTGCCAGCAGCTTAACAGGGGTGAGGAACACTGAAGCTTTCTTT. The encoded protein is CASSLTGVRNTEAFF.

This chain connects TRBV7-9 to TRBJ2-7; D gene uncertain. The CDR3 is 13 amino acids. Germline lookup yields CDR1 SEHNR and CDR2 FQNEAQ (reference sequence). The V gene lost 7 bases and the J gene lost 2 bases, with 12 bases spanning the gap. The CDR3 spells CASTRSETYEQYF. CDR3 DNA sequence: TGTGCCAGCACCCGATCCGAGACCTACGAGCAGTACTTC.

This clone was seen once. V gene TRBV10-2 combines with J gene TRBJ2-7, with TRBD1 matching 7 bases. The germline CDR1 and CDR2 sequences are WSHSY and SAAADI. This CDR3 is 14 amino acids long. Unmatched junction bases numbered 4, after V lost 4 bases and J lost 1 base. The CDR3 region has the DNA TGCGCCAGCAGTGGAGACAGGGTTTCCTACGAGCAGTACTTC. Protein product: CASSGDRVSYEQYF.

The rearrangement links TRBV5-1 to TRBJ1-2, with D unclear. Germline V CDR1 and CDR2: SGHRS, YFSETQ. This CDR3 has 16 residues. The V and J ends lost 7 bases and 2 bases respectively, with 21 bases between them. The CDR3 nucleotides are TGCGCCAGCTCAACGTCGATTTCGGGAGGCAACTATGGCTACACCTTC. This sequence encodes CASSTSISGGNYGYTF.

The chain joins TRBV5-1 to TRBJ2-3; 8 nucleotides agree with TRBD2. The V and J ends lost 0 bases and 6 bases, in that order; junction bases with no gene match: 3. The CDR3 contains 14 residues. Germline V CDR1 and CDR2: SGHRS, YFSETQ. The CDR3 protein is CASSLEGLGDTQYF. The CDR3 nucleotides are TGCGCCAGCAGCTTGGAGGGACTAGGCGATACGCAGTATTTT.

This clone came up once. V usage is TRBV5-1 and J usage is TRBJ2-5, with D possibly being TRBD2 (6 bases). Between the trimmed V and J ends, which lost 2 bases and 4 bases, there was a span of 15 bases. Germline-derived CDR1 and CDR2 are SGHRS and YFSETQ. The CDR3 is 15 amino acids. The CDR3 here is CASSFRPGGRETQYF. As DNA, the CDR3 is TGCGCCAGCAGCTTTCGGCCAGGAGGGCGAGAGACCCAGTACTTC.

The V and J genes are TRBV11-3 and TRBJ2-5, with D possibly being TRBD2 (6 bases). CDR1 is SGHNT, CDR2 YENEEA, per germline. The CDR3 has 16 amino acids. Trimming cost V 1 base and J 0 bases, with 12 bases left between them. CDR3 amino acids: CASSLVLAPHQETQYF. CDR3 coding DNA: TGTGCCAGCAGCTTAGTGCTAGCGCCGCACCAAGAGACCCAGTACTTC.

The CDR3 bases are TGTGCCAGCAGTTACGACAGGGGGCGTTACGAGCAGTACTTC. It yields the protein CASSYDRGRYEQYF. This chain connects TRBV6-6 to TRBJ2-7, with 10 nucleotides matching TRBD1. The ends lost 2 bases at V and 4 bases at J; junction bases unmatched: 2. Germline CDR1 is MNHNY and CDR2 is SVGAGI (reference sequence). This CDR3 has 14 residues.

The chain has TRBV7-9 and TRBJ1-1; D remains unclear. The CDR3 runs to 14 residues. V was shortened by 4 bases and J by 1 base, with 10 bases between the two germline ends. The germline CDR1 and CDR2 sequences are SEHNR and FQNEAQ (reference sequence). This chain's CDR3 is CASSSQAANTEAFF. The CDR3 region has the DNA TGTGCCAGCAGCTCCCAGGCAGCGAACACTGAAGCTTTCTTT. The full variable domain, in which reference TRBV7-9 and TRBJ1-1 provide the parts outside the CDR3, is DTGVSQNPRHKITKRGQNVTFRCDPISEHNRLYWYRQTLGQGPEFLTYFQNEAQLEKSRLLSDRFSAERPKGSFSTLEIQRTEQGDSAMYLCASSSQAANTEAFFGQGTRLTVV.

The chain uses TRBV9 and TRBJ1-5, with TRBD1 matching over 7 bases. CDR1 is SGDLS and CDR2 is YYNGEE in the germline V gene. J gave up 3 bases and V 3 bases, and 6 bases lay outside the gene matches. There are 15 residues in the CDR3. CDR3 nucleotides: TGTGCCAGCAGCGGTTCGACAGGGCTCAATCAGCCCCAGCATTTT. It codes for CASSGSTGLNQPQHF. The full variable domain, in which reference TRBV9 and TRBJ1-5 provide the parts outside the CDR3, is DSGVTQTPKHLITATGQRVTLRCSPRSGDLSVYWYQQSLDQGLQFLIQYYNGEERAKGNILERFSAQQFPDLHSELNLSSLELGDSALYFCASSGSTGLNQPQHFGDGTRLSIL.

This clone has just one count. This chain joins TRBV4-3 and TRBJ2-7; TRBD2 aligns across 10 bases. The V segment lost 4 bases and the J segment 4 bases; nucleotides outside the gene matches: 4. CDR1 is LGHNA and CDR2 is YSLEER in the germline V gene. The CDR3 spans 14 residues. The CDR3 DNA reads as TGCGCCAGCAGCCCGAGGACTAGCGGTTACGAGCAGTACTTC. Amino acid sequence: CASSPRTSGYEQYF.

This clone was seen a handful of times. This sample also contains other DNA sequences that code for the same CDR3. The rearrangement links TRBV19 to TRBJ1-5; D is unresolved. Trimming cost V 1 base and J 5 bases, with 6 bases left between them. This CDR3 has 13 residues. Germline assignment: CDR1 LNHDA and CDR2 SQIVND (reference sequence). The CDR3, as DNA: TGTGCCAGTAGTATAGGCCGAGATCAGCCCCAGCATTTT. It translates to CASSIGRDQPQHF.

The chain couples TRBV7-2 to TRBJ2-3; 8 positions agree with TRBD2. The trim removed 4 bases at V and 1 base at J, leaving 4 bases unmatched. From germline, CDR1 is SGHTA and CDR2 FQGNSA. The length of the CDR3 is 15 residues. Here the CDR3 DNA reads TGTGCCAGCAGCTCAAGCGGGAGCGGCACAGATACGCAGTATTTT. It codes for CASSSSGSGTDTQYF.

The V call is TRBV6-5, the J call TRBJ2-1, with a tentative D call TRBD1 (6 bases). The CDR3 sequence is 14 residues long. Germline CDR1 reads MNHEY; CDR2 reads SVGAGI. V was clipped by 4 bases and J by 9 bases, with 16 bases between them. Written as DNA, the CDR3 is TGTGCCAGCAGTTCGAGGACCAAAGGGGGTGAGCAGTTCTTC. As protein: CASSSRTKGGEQFF.

CDR3 sequence: CASSARDRLINYGYTF. The CDR3 region has the DNA TGTGCCAGCAGTGCCCGGGACAGGCTAATTAACTATGGCTACACCTTC. V gene TRBV6-1 combines with J gene TRBJ1-2; 8 positions agree with TRBD1. From germline, CDR1 is MNHNS and CDR2 SASEGT. Trimming cost V 4 bases and J 1 base; bases outside gene matches: 8. This CDR3 contains 16 residues.

V is TRBV14 and J is TRBJ1-2, with D perhaps matching TRBD1 (5 bases). Trimming took off 1 base at V and 4 bases at J, with 13 bases between the two ends. In germline, CDR1 is SGHDN, CDR2 FVKESK. The CDR3 extends over 15 amino acids. The chain's CDR3 is CASSQAGSGLYGYTF. DNA for the CDR3: TGTGCCAGCAGCCAAGCAGGGAGCGGGCTCTATGGCTACACCTTC.

The J gene is TRBJ2-1, the V gene TRBV10-3, with a possible D match to TRBD2 (6 bases). This CDR3 is 16 amino acids long. CDR1 and CDR2 from the germline V gene are ENHRY and SYGVKD. Trimming took 2 bases from V and 2 from J, leaving 13 bases between them. The CDR3, as DNA: TGTGCCATCAGTGAGGGACGGAGGGTCACCTACAATGAGCAGTTCTTC. It codes for CAISEGRRVTYNEQFF.

The chain couples TRBV27 to TRBJ2-7, with TRBD2 matching 9 bases. Germline lookup yields CDR1 MNHEY and CDR2 SMNVEV (reference sequence). The CDR3 spans 15 residues. With V trimmed by 3 bases and J by 5 bases, 8 bases remained unmatched. The CDR3 spells CASSFWLAGTNEQYF. The CDR3, as DNA: TGTGCCAGCAGTTTTTGGCTAGCGGGAACCAACGAGCAGTACTTC.